The T cell receptor (beta chain) under discussion was sequenced for a study of vaccination and CD4 T cells after COVID-19. On this clonotype: The antigen is not known.

The sample's treatment: roughly 10-day PBMC culture with coronavirus spike peptide pools or control peptides (ViraFEST assay). Convalescent patients tested SARS-CoV-2 PCR positive from March to December 2020, before Alpha, Beta and Delta emerged. Trimming shortened V by 7 bases and J by 10 bases, and 14 bases separated the two germline ends. The CDR3 has 13 amino acids. Germline CDR1 is MNHEY and CDR2 is SMNVEV (reference sequence). An Oncomine TCR Beta short-read assay was used to sequence the DNA from cultured CD4+ T cells. Using the QIAamp micro DNA kit, genomic DNA was extracted from the CD4+ T cells that had been cultured. TCRdb passed the PCR reads through MiXCR, listing each CDR3 protein once. The table lists 12,000 or so distinct CDR3 sequences, around half of them singletons.

The V call is TRBV27, the J call TRBJ1-6; D ambiguous. The starting material was cultured CD4+ T cells from blood, obtained after SARS-CoV-2 vaccination. The source is a human donor with COVID-19. CDR3 DNA: TGTGCCAGCACCTGGGCGGGGAACTCACCCCTCCACTTT. Its translation is CASTWAGNSPLHF.